These 4 T cell receptor beta chains were sequenced from one sample in a study of blood T cell repertoires in COVID-19. Assay: immunoSEQ multiplex PCR; the TCRdb copy retains only in-frame clones and omits some. The table has fewer than 300,000 clones, 81% seen once; the top ten hold under 3%. Sequencing was carried out using peripheral blood. The receptors originated from an older woman with active or convalescent COVID-19.

The chain carries TRBV2 and TRBJ1-6, with D perhaps TRBD1 (5 bases). The CDR3 contains 14 residues. The germline V gene encodes CDR1 SNHLY and CDR2 FYNNEI. Trimming took off 8 bases at V and 7 bases at J, with 15 bases between the two ends. For the CDR3, the DNA is TGTGCCAGCGAAGCGGGACTCATAAATTCACCCCTCCACTTT. Protein product: CASEAGLINSPLHF.

The chain uses TRBV12-3 or TRBV12-4 and TRBJ1-5; D is perhaps TRBD1 (5 bases). V was clipped by 8 bases and J by 5 bases, with 10 bases between them. CDR3 length equals 12 residues. CDR3 sequence: CASDDSDQPQHF. The CDR3 region has the DNA TGTGCCAGCGATGACAGTGATCAGCCCCAGCATTTT.

For the CDR3, the DNA is TGTGCCACCAGCTACTGGGACAGCCTGCAAGAGACCCAGTACTTC. As protein: CATSYWDSLQETQYF. The chain is built from TRBV15 and TRBJ2-5; 7 positions match TRBD1. The germline V gene has CDR1 LNHNV and CDR2 YYDKDF (reference sequence). The J segment lost 2 bases and the V segment lost 5 bases, leaving 8 bases of the junction unmatched. The CDR3 is made up of 15 amino acids.

This sequence joins TRBV9 and TRBJ1-3; D may be TRBD1 (6 bases). The CDR3 spans 13 residues. CDR1 is SGDLS and CDR2 is YYNGEE in the germline V gene. V was pared by 3 bases and J by 3 bases, with 7 bases between. CDR3 DNA sequence: TGTGCCAGCAGCGCGGACAGTGGAAACACCATATATTTT. Its translation is CASSADSGNTIYF.